This T cell receptor (beta chain) was observed in a study of preoperative IRX-2 immunotherapy in early breast cancer. Treatment specified: preoperative locoregional IRX-2 cytokine immunotherapy. Preoperative locoregional IRX-2 cytokine immunotherapy was tested in the phase Ib source study. Measured with immunoSEQ multiplex PCR; TCRdb has only the in-frame clones, and not every one. The sample carries 24,000 or so clones, 80% to 90% recorded once. This CDR3 has 15 residues. Per the germline V gene, CDR1 is SEHNR and CDR2 is FQNEAQ (reference sequence). Trimming removed 5 bases at V and 7 bases at J, with 15 bases between.

The gene calls are TRBV7-9 and TRBJ1-6; D unclear. Sequences were derived from tumor tissue, sampled after IRX-2 immunotherapy. The sequence was obtained from a human donor with breast cancer. This CDR3 reads CASSPPDGMNSPLHF. The CDR3, as DNA: TGTGCCAGCAGCCCTCCTGACGGAATGAATTCACCCCTCCACTTT.